The 32 T cell receptor beta chains below come from one sample, sequenced in a study of vaccination effects on CD4 cells after COVID-19. Sequencing used immunoSEQ multiplex PCR; TCRdb keeps in-frame clones, though not all of them. Here the sample spans about 34,000 clones, around 72% being singletons. Subsequent to a culture period of 10 to 11 days, CD4+ T cells were isolated. The infection with SARS-CoV-2 (confirmed by PCR) occurred in this person between March and December 2020. Every participant took two doses of the BNT162b2 or mRNA-1273 vaccine. The antigens for these receptors are not known. The material was CD4+ T cells from PBMCs cultured without peptide, obtained after COVID-19 vaccination. The receptors here all came from a human donor who had a prior SARS-CoV-2 infection.

The chain joins TRBV7-9 to TRBJ1-5; 8 nucleotides align to TRBD1. This CDR3 is built from 14 residues. Trimming took 4 bases from V and 9 from J; bases not matched to a gene: 8. Per germline, CDR1 SEHNR and CDR2 FQNEAQ (reference sequence). CDR3 DNA sequence: TGTGCCAGCAGCTCAGGACAGGGTGAGGGGCCCCAGCATTTT. This codes for CASSSGQGEGPQHF.

The chain links TRBV2 to TRBJ2-5, with D uncertain. Germline values: CDR1 SNHLY, CDR2 FYNNEI. The CDR3 covers 10 residues. V was trimmed by 4 bases and J by 5 bases, leaving 2 bases between them. CDR3 DNA: TGTGCCAGCAGTGGCGAGACCCAGTACTTC. Protein product: CASSGETQYF.

The chain has TRBV7-9 and TRBJ1-1; D perhaps matches TRBD1 (5 bases). Germline-derived CDR1 and CDR2 are SEHNR and FQNEAQ (reference sequence). V lost 5 bases and J lost 3, with 19 bases in between. There are 16 residues in the CDR3. CDR3 amino acids: CASSLERGMGDTEAFF. As DNA, the CDR3 is TGTGCCAGCAGCCTGGAGAGGGGTATGGGGGACACTGAAGCTTTCTTT.

This clone was seen a few times. Other nucleotide sequences from this sample produce the same CDR3. CDR3 sequence: CASSYDRNYGYTF. CDR3 in DNA: TGTGCCAGCAGTTACGACAGAAACTATGGCTACACCTTC. The chain uses TRBV6-5 and TRBJ1-2; TRBD1 might be the D (5 bases). CDR1 is MNHEY, CDR2 SVGAGI, per germline. Trimming took 2 bases from V and 2 from J, leaving 6 bases between them. CDR3 length: 13 amino acids.

The chain joins TRBV7-6 to TRBJ2-3, with TRBD2 matching over 8 bases. Germline V gene lookup returns CDR1 SGHVS and CDR2 FNYEAQ. The CDR3 has 16 residues. V shed 5 bases, J shed 6 bases, and the junction held 13 bases outside the gene matches. The CDR3 loop reads CASSPRGGLLEDTQYF. The DNA of the CDR3 is TGTGCCAGCAGCCCCCGGGGGGGCCTGTTAGAGGATACGCAGTATTTT. The full variable domain, completed using reference TRBV7-6 and TRBJ2-3, is GAGVSQSPRYKVTKRGQDVALRCDPISGHVSLYWYRQALGQGPEFLTYFNYEAQQDKSGLPNDRFSAERPEGSISTLTIQRTEQRDSAMYRCASSPRGGLLEDTQYFGPGTRLTVL.

The chain links TRBV12-3 or TRBV12-4 to TRBJ2-1, with a tentative D call TRBD1 (6 bases). The CDR3 has 13 amino acids. V was clipped by 6 bases and J by 2 bases, with 8 bases between them. This CDR3 is CASRDRAYNEQFF. In DNA form, the CDR3 reads TGTGCCAGCAGGGACAGAGCCTACAATGAGCAGTTCTTC.

The chain has TRBV18 and TRBJ1-1; D is ambiguous. The germline V gene has CDR1 KGHSH and CDR2 LQKENI. The CDR3 totals 14 residues. The V end was cut by 2 bases, the J end by 1 base, with 8 bases between. The CDR3, as DNA: TGTGCCAGCTCACCAAGCCTATCGAACACTGAAGCTTTCTTT. This gives the protein CASSPSLSNTEAFF.

A single count supports this clone. V gene TRBV6-1 combines with J gene TRBJ1-1, with D possibly being TRBD1 (5 bases). In germline, CDR1 is MNHNS, CDR2 SASEGT. V lost 0 bases and J lost 0, with 8 bases in between. This CDR3 comprises 15 residues. CDR3 nucleotides: TGTGCCAGCAGTGAAGCAGGGACGGTGAACACTGAAGCTTTCTTT. Protein product: CASSEAGTVNTEAFF.

This rearrangement joins TRBV7-3 to TRBJ2-3; 11 bases are shared with TRBD2. In germline, CDR1 is SGHTA, CDR2 FQGTGA. The V and J ends lost 4 bases and 1 base, in that order; junction bases with no gene match: 4. This CDR3 is 16 amino acids long. This CDR3 is CASSSFSGGGTDTQYF. Here the CDR3 DNA reads TGTGCCAGCAGCTCTTTTAGCGGGGGGGGCACAGATACGCAGTATTTT.

The chain has TRBV5-1 and TRBJ2-2; D gene ambiguous. The CDR3 contains 14 residues. V was trimmed by 4 bases and J by 1 base, leaving 8 bases between them. Per germline, CDR1 SGHRS and CDR2 YFSETQ. CDR3 DNA: TGCGCCAGCAGCCTCGACCTGAACACCGGGGAGCTGTTTTTT. As protein: CASSLDLNTGELFF.

The chain joins TRBV2 to TRBJ1-4; no reliable D call. Germline CDR1 is SNHLY and CDR2 is FYNNEI. V was shortened by 9 bases and J by 4 bases, with 9 bases between the two germline ends. This CDR3 comprises 12 residues. CDR3 sequence: CASRSDNEKLFF. The CDR3 coding sequence is TGTGCCAGTAGATCTGATAATGAAAAACTGTTTTTT.

The chain combines TRBV5-1 with TRBJ1-1; D gene ambiguous. The CDR3 runs to 13 residues. The V end was cut by 1 base, the J end by 1 base, with 5 bases between. Per the germline V gene, CDR1 is SGHRS and CDR2 is YFSETQ. CDR3: CASSLLGNTEAFF. The CDR3, as DNA: TGCGCCAGCAGCTTGCTGGGGAACACTGAAGCTTTCTTT.

About this clone: The same CDR3 arises from other DNA sequences in this sample as well. The V gene is TRBV5-1, the J gene TRBJ2-1; the match to TRBD1 covers 7 bases. V was pared by 0 bases and J by 2 bases, with 2 bases of the junction left unmatched. This CDR3 has 15 residues. CDR1 SGHRS and CDR2 YFSETQ come from the germline V gene. CDR3 nucleotides: TGCGCCAGCAGCTTGGGCCAGGGGGCCTACAATGAGCAGTTCTTC. Its protein is CASSLGQGAYNEQFF.

The chain joins TRBV6-6 to TRBJ2-5, with TRBD1 identical over 7 bases. Germline trimming cut 6 bases from V and 5 bases from J; bases unmatched to any gene: 9. Germline lookup yields CDR1 MNHNY and CDR2 SVGAGI (reference sequence). This CDR3 is 14 amino acids long. CDR3 bases: TGTGCCAGCAGGGAGAGAGGGGGCACGGAGACCCAGTACTTC. This codes for CASRERGGTETQYF.

This clone was observed a single time. The V gene is TRBV6-5, the J gene TRBJ1-1, with 8 bases aligning to TRBD1. From germline, CDR1 is MNHEY and CDR2 SVGAGI. The CDR3 extends over 13 amino acids. The ends lost 4 bases at V and 5 bases at J; junction bases unmatched: 3. CDR3 in DNA: TGTGCCAGCAGTTCCAGGGGGCTAACTGAAGCTTTCTTT. Translated, it gives CASSSRGLTEAFF.

The V gene is TRBV6-4, the J gene TRBJ1-1; D uncertain. The CDR3 sequence is 16 residues long. Per the germline V gene, CDR1 is MRHNA and CDR2 is SNTAGT. V lost 3 bases and J lost 1, with 15 bases in between. The CDR3, as DNA: TGTGCCAGCAGTGAGTGGTGGCTCTTTGAGAACACTGAAGCTTTCTTT. It is translated as CASSEWWLFENTEAFF.

The chain links TRBV3-1 (or the pseudogene TRBV3-2) to TRBJ2-7; no definite D call. The germline V gene has CDR1 LGHDT and CDR2 YNNKEL (reference sequence). V lost 1 base to trimming and J lost 6 bases, with 7 bases between them. The CDR3 length is 12 residues. Written as DNA, the CDR3 is TGTGCCAGCAGCCAAGCGATCGGCGAGCAGTACTTC. Its protein product is CASSQAIGEQYF.

V is TRBV7-2 and J is TRBJ2-5; D not resolved. The V gene's germline CDR1 is SGHTA and CDR2 FQGNSA. Trimming pared 5 bases from V and 0 bases from J, leaving 10 bases between. CDR3 size: 14 residues. The CDR3: CASSLLAYQETQYF. The CDR3 DNA reads as TGTGCCAGCAGCCTACTTGCGTACCAAGAGACCCAGTACTTC.

Here the CDR3 DNA reads TGTGCCACCAGTGATTTGCGGGAGGCCTACAATGAGCAGTTCTTC. It translates to CATSDLREAYNEQFF. The chain couples TRBV24-1 to TRBJ2-1, with 7 bases fitting TRBD2. The CDR3 is 15 residues long. The ends lost 0 bases at V and 2 bases at J; junction bases unmatched: 0. CDR1 and CDR2 (germline): KGHDR, SFDVKD.

This clone was picked up a small number of times. The gene calls are TRBV4-3 and TRBJ2-7; D may be TRBD2 (5 bases). The CDR3 is 14 residues long. Germline CDR1 LGHNA, CDR2 YSLEER. Trimming left V 4 bases short and J 3 bases short, with 13 bases between. The CDR3 sequence is CASSRWAGYYEQYF. The CDR3 region has the DNA TGCGCCAGCAGCCGGTGGGCGGGTTACTACGAGCAGTACTTC.

In this sample, this clone turned up a few times. This chain uses TRBV5-1 with TRBJ1-1, with TRBD1 as a possible D gene (6 bases). Germline CDR1 is SGHRS and CDR2 is YFSETQ. With 5 bases removed from V and 7 bases from J, the gap between germline ends came to 12 bases. The CDR3 is 12 residues long. CDR3 sequence: CASRERTDEAFF. CDR3 nucleotide sequence: TGCGCCAGCAGGGAACGGACAGATGAAGCTTTCTTT.

The gene calls are TRBV12-3 or TRBV12-4 and TRBJ2-2; D is ambiguous. The V end was cut by 5 bases, the J end by 4 bases, with 5 bases between. The CDR3 is made up of 12 amino acids. The chain's CDR3 is CASSLLTGELFF. In nucleotides, the CDR3 is TGTGCCAGCAGTCTTCTCACCGGGGAGCTGTTTTTT.

The genes are TRBV19 and TRBJ1-1, with D uncertain. V shed 4 bases and J shed 1 base, with 7 bases lying between them. CDR3 length: 13 residues. Looked up from germline, CDR1 is LNHDA and CDR2 is SQIVND (reference sequence). This chain's CDR3 is CASSRKENTEAFF. The CDR3, as DNA: TGTGCCAGTAGTAGGAAAGAGAACACTGAAGCTTTCTTT.

The chain joins TRBV11-3 to TRBJ2-5, with 12 positions matching TRBD2. This CDR3 contains 16 residues. Germline trimming cut 5 bases from V and 7 bases from J; bases unmatched to any gene: 11. Germline V gene sequence: CDR1 SGHNT, CDR2 YENEEA. The CDR3 sequence is CASSARGSSGRGTQYF. CDR3 nucleotide sequence: TGTGCCAGCAGCGCCCGGGGGTCTAGCGGGAGGGGGACCCAGTACTTC.

The chain combines TRBV11-3 with TRBJ2-1; no reliable D call. Germline V CDR1 and CDR2: SGHNT, YENEEA. Trimming stripped 1 base from V and 7 bases from J, with 8 bases between. The length of the CDR3 is 13 residues. CDR3 residues: CASSLVLGNEQFF. The DNA of the CDR3 is TGTGCCAGCAGCTTAGTCCTGGGGAATGAGCAGTTCTTC.

The V and J genes are TRBV7-2 and TRBJ1-2, with 10 bases lining up with TRBD1. Germline values: CDR1 SGHTA, CDR2 FQGNSA. The CDR3 is 17 residues long. V shed 3 bases and J 4 bases; nucleotides not matched to a gene: 11. CDR3 sequence reads: CASSFGTGASLLYGYTF. In nucleotides, the CDR3 is TGTGCCAGCAGCTTTGGGACAGGGGCTAGTCTACTCTATGGCTACACCTTC.

The V call is TRBV5-4, the J call TRBJ1-2; 8 positions agree with TRBD1. J lost 8 bases, V lost 3 bases, and 12 bases had no gene match. CDR1 is SGHNT, CDR2 YYREEE, per germline (reference sequence). CDR3 length: 15 amino acids. CDR3 sequence (DNA): TGTGCCAGCAGCTCACCCGGGACAGGTTCTGGAGGCTACACCTTC. It is translated as CASSSPGTGSGGYTF.

The rearrangement joins TRBV5-6 to TRBJ1-5; D is uncertain. Trimming took off 0 bases at V and 8 bases at J, with 12 bases between the two ends. The germline V gene has CDR1 SGHDT and CDR2 YYEEEE. The CDR3 runs to 14 residues. In nucleotides, the CDR3 is TGTGCCAGCAGCTTGGGTGGGTTAACAGAGCCCCAGCATTTT. It codes for CASSLGGLTEPQHF.

The V call is TRBV4-3, the J call TRBJ2-5; 8 bases fit TRBD2. Germline CDR1 and CDR2: LGHNA and YSLEER. Unmatched junction bases numbered 12, after V lost 1 base and J lost 5 bases. There are 17 residues in the CDR3. The DNA of the CDR3 is TGCGCCAGCAGCCAAGGGGTCCCCAGCGGGAGAATGGAGACCCAGTACTTC. Translation: CASSQGVPSGRMETQYF.

About this clone itself: Relative to the germline gene, one junction end is altered; a read error may explain this. V gene TRBV7-3 combines with J gene TRBJ2-1; 10 bases agree with TRBD2. Germline loops: CDR1 SGHTA, CDR2 FQGTGA. The CDR3 sequence is 15 residues long. In DNA, the CDR3 is TGTGCCAGCAGTTTAACTAGCGGGACCTACAATGAGCAGTTCTTC. Protein product: CASSLTSGTYNEQFF.

The chain carries TRBV7-2 and TRBJ2-5, with D possibly matching TRBD2 (6 bases). The germline V and J ends were trimmed by 5 bases and 5 bases, with 18 bases remaining between them. The CDR3 has 15 residues. CDR1 SGHTA and CDR2 FQGNSA come from the germline V gene. The CDR3 region has the DNA TGTGCCAGCAGCCGCGGGACTTCCCGGTCGGAGACCCAGTACTTC. Translated, it gives CASSRGTSRSETQYF. Drawing the rest from reference TRBV7-2 and TRBJ2-5, the complete variable domain is GAGVSQSPSNKVTEKGKDVELRCDPISGHTALYWYRQSLGQGLEFLIYFQGNSAPDKSGLPSDRFSAERTGGSVSTLTIQRTQQEDSAVYLCASSRGTSRSETQYFGPGTRLLVL.

V gene TRBV3-1 (or the pseudogene TRBV3-2) combines with J gene TRBJ2-3; D assignment may be TRBD1 or TRBD2 (5 bases each). The CDR3 loop spans 15 amino acids. Germline CDR1 LGHDT, CDR2 YNNKEL (reference sequence). Trimming cost V 2 bases and J 1 base, with 10 bases left between them. The CDR3 loop reads CASSQPGRGTDTQYF. The CDR3 region has the DNA TGTGCCAGCAGCCAACCGGGACGTGGCACAGATACGCAGTATTTT.